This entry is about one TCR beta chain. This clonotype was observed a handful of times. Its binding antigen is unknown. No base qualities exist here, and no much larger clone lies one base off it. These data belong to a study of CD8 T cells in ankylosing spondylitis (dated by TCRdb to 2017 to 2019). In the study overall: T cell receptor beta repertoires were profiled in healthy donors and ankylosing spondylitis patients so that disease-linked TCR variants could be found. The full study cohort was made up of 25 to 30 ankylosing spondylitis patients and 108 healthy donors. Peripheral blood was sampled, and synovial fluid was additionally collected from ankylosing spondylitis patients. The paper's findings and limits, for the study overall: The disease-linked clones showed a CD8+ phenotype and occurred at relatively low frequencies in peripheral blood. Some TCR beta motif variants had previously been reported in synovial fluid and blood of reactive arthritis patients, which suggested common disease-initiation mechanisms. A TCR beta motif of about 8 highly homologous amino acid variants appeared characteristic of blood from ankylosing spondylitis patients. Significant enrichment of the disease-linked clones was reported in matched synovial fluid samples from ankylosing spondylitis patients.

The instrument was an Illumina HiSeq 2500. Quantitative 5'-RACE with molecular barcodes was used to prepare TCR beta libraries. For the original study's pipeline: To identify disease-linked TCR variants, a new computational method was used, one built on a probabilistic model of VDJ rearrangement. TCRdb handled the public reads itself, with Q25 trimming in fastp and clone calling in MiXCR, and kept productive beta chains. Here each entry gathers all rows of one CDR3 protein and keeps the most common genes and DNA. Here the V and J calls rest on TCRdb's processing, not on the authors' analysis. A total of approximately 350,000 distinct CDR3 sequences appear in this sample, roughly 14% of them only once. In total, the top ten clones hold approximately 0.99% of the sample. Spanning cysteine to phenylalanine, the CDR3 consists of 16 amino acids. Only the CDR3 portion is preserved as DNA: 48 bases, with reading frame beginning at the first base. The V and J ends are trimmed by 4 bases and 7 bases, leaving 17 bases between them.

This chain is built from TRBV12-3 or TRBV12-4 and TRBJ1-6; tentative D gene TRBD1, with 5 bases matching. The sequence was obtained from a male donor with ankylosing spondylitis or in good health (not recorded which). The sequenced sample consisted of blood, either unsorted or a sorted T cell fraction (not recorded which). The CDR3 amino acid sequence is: CASSWSPRDLNSPLHF. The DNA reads TGTGCCAGCAGTTGGTCCCCCCGGGACCTAAATTCACCCCTCCACTTT.